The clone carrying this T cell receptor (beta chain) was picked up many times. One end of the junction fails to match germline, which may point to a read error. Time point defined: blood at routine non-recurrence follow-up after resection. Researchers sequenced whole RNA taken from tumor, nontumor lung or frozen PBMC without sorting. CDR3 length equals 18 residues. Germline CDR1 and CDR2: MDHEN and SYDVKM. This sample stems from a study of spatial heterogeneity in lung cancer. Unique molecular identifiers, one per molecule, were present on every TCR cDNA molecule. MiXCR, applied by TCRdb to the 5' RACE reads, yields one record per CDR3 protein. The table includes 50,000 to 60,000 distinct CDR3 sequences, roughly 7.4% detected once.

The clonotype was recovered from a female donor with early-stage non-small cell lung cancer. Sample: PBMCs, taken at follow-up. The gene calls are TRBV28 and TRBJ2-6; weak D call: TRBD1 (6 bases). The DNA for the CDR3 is TGTGCCAGCAGTGCCCCGGGACACTTAAGCTCTGGGGCCAATGTCCTGACTTTC. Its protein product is CASSAPGHLSSGANVLTF.